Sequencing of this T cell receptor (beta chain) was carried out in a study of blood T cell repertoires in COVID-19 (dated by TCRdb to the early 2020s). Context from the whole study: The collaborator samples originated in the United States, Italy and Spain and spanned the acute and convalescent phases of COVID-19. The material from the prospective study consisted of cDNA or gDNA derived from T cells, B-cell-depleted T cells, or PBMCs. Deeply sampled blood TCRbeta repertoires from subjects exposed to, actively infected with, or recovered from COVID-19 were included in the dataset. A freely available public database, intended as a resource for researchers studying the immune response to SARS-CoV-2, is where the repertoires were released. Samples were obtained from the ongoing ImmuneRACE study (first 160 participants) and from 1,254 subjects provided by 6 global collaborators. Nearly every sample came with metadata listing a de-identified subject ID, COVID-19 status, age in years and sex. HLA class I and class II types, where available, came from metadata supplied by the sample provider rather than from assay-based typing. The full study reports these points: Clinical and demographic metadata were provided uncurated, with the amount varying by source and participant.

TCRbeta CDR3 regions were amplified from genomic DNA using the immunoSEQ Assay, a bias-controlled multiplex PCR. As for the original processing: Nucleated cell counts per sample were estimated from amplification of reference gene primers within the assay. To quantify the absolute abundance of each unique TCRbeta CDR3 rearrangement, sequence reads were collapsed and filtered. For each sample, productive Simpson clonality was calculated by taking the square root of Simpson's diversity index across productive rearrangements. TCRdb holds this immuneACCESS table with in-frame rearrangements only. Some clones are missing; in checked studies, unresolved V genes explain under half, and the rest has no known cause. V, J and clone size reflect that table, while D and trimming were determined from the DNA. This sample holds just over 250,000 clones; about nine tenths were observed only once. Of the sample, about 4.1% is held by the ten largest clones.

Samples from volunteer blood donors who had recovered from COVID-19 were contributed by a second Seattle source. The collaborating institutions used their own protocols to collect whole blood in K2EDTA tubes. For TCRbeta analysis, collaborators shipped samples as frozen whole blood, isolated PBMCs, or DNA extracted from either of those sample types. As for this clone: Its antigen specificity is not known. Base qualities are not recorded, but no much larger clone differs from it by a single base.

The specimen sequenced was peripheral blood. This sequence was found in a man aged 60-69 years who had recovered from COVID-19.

The base sequence is TGTGCCAGCAGCTCCACCGGGACAGACCAAGCTTTCTTT. Its amino acids are CASSSTGTDQAFF. The V gene is TRBV7-3 and the J gene is TRBJ1-1; TRBD1 fits 7 bases in the junction. The V end gives up 4 bases and the J end 9 bases, leaving 8 bases in the junction not matched to a gene. CDR1 and CDR2 were assigned from the germline V gene as SGHTA and FQGTGA. From cysteine to phenylalanine, the CDR3 is 13 amino acids long. Only the CDR3 DNA stays, 39 bases, in frame from base 1. Full variable domain (CDR3 extended with the reference TRBV7-3 and TRBJ1-1 proteins): GAGVSQTPSNKVTEKGKYVELRCDPISGHTALYWYRQSLGQGPEFLIYFQGTGAADDSGLPNDRFFAVRPEGSVSTLKIQRTERGDSAVYLCASSSTGTDQAFFGQGTRLTVV.